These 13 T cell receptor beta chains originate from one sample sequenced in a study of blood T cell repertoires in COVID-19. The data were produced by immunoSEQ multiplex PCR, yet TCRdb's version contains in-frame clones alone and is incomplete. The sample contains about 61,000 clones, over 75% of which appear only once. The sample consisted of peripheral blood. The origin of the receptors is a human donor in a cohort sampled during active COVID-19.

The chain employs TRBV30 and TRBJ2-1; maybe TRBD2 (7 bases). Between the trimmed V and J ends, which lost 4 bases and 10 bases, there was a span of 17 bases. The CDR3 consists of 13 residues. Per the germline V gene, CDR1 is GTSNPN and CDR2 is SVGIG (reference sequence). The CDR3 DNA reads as TGTGCCTGGACTGGGGGGGGGCGTGGGGAGCAGTTCTTC. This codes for CAWTGGGRGEQFF.

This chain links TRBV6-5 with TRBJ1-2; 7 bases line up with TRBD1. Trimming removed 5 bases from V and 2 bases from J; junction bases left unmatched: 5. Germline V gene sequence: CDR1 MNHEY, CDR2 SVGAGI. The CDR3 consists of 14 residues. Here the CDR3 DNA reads TGTGCCAGCAGTAGGGACAGCTCCAACTATGGCTACACCTTC. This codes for CASSRDSSNYGYTF.

The CDR3 DNA reads as TGTGCCAGCAGTTTAGGGAGTGCTGAAAAACTGTTTTTT. It yields the protein CASSLGSAEKLFF. This chain connects TRBV12-3 or TRBV12-4 to TRBJ1-4, with D hard to call. Trimming shortened V by 1 base and J by 7 bases, and 7 bases separated the two germline ends. The CDR3 is made up of 13 amino acids.

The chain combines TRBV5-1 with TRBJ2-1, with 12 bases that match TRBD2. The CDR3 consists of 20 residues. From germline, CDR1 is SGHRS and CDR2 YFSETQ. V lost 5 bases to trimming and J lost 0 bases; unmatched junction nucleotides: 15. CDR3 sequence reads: CASSLRLAGVRMSSYNEQFF. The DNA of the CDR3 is TGCGCCAGCAGTTTACGACTAGCGGGAGTCCGAATGAGCTCCTACAATGAGCAGTTCTTC.

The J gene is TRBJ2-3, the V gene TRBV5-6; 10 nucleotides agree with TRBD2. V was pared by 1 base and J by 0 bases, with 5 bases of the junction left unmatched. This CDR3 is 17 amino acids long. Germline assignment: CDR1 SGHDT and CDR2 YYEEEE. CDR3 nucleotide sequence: TGTGCCAGCAGCTTGAGCGGGAGGGCATTAAGCACAGATACGCAGTATTTT. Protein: CASSLSGRALSTDTQYF.

The CDR3 loop reads CASSLGPRYEQYF. CDR3 bases: TGTGCCAGCAGCTTGGGGCCACGCTACGAGCAGTACTTC. The gene calls are TRBV5-6 and TRBJ2-7; D is unclear. V was cut by 0 bases and J by 3 bases, with 7 bases left in between. Germline V CDR1 and CDR2: SGHDT, YYEEEE. This CDR3 is built from 13 residues.

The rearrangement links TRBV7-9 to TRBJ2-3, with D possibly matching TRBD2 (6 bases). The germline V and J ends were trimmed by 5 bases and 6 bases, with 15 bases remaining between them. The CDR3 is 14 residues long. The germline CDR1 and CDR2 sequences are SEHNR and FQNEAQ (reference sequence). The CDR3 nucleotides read TGTGCCAGCAGCGCCTGGGACTCCTGGGATACGCAGTATTTT. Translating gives CASSAWDSWDTQYF.

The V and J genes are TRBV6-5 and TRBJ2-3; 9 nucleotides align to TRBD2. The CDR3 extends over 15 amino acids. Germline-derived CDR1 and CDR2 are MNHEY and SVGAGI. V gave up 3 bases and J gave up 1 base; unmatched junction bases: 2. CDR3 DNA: TGTGCCAGCAGTTATGGGACTAGCCGCACAGATACGCAGTATTTT. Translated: CASSYGTSRTDTQYF.

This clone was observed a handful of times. The CDR3: CASSDTLGYGYTF. The DNA for the CDR3 is TGTGCCAGCAGTGACACCCTCGGGTATGGCTACACCTTC. The J gene is TRBJ1-2, the V gene TRBV2, with D hard to call. V lost 3 bases, J lost 5 bases, and 10 bases lay in between. The CDR3 extends over 13 amino acids. CDR1 and CDR2 (germline): SNHLY, FYNNEI.

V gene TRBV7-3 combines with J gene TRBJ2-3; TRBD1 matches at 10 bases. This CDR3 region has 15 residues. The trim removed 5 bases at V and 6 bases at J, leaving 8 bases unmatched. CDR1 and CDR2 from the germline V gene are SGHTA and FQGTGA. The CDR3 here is CASSQTGTGADTQYF. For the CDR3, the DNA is TGTGCCAGCAGCCAAACCGGGACAGGGGCCGATACGCAGTATTTT.

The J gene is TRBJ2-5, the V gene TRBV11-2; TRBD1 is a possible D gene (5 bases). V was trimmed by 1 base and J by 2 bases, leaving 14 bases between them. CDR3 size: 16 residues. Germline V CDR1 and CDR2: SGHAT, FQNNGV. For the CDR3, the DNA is TGTGCCAGCAGCTTAGCTAGGGGTATCAGGCAAGAGACCCAGTACTTC. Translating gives CASSLARGIRQETQYF.

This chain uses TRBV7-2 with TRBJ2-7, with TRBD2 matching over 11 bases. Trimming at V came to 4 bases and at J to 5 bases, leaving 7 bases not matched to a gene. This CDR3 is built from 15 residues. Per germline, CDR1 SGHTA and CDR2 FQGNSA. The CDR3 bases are TGTGCCAGCAGCTATAGCGGGGGGGCTTCCAACGAGCAGTACTTC. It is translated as CASSYSGGASNEQYF.

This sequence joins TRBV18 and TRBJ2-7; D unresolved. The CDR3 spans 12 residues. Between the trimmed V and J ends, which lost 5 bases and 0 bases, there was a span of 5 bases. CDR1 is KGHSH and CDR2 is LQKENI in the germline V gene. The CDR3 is CASSVDSYEQYF. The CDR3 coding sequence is TGTGCCAGCTCAGTAGACTCCTACGAGCAGTACTTC.